The 9 T cell receptor beta chains below were found in one sample sequenced in a study of type 1 regulatory T cells. TCRdb used MiXCR to reprocess the reads, holding one entry per CDR3 protein. The sample contains about 71,000 distinct CDR3 sequences, 20% to 25% of which appear only once. Study-level findings and limits: Compared with non-Tr1 cells, Tr1 cells showed a narrower TCR repertoire.

Antigen specificity for these receptors is unknown. The sequencing sample was made of cultured type 1 regulatory T (Tr1) cells, either the whole culture or a sorted fraction (not recorded which). These receptors all come from a human donor in good health.

This clonotype was picked up a small number of times. The chain couples TRBV5-1 to TRBJ2-7; TRBD1 matches at 8 bases. CDR1 and CDR2 (germline): SGHRS, YFSETQ. V gave up 6 bases and J gave up 4 bases; unmatched junction bases: 9. The length of the CDR3 is 14 residues. The CDR3 spells CASMFGTGDYEQYF. The CDR3 DNA reads TGCGCCAGCATGTTCGGGACAGGAGATTACGAGCAGTACTTC.

This clonotype was picked up many times. This chain uses TRBV30 with TRBJ2-6, with D uncertain. V lost 0 bases to trimming and J lost 3 bases, with 9 bases between them. Germline values: CDR1 GTSNPN, CDR2 SVGIG (reference sequence). This CDR3 has 15 residues. This CDR3 reads CAWSVPFGGANVLTF. The CDR3 coding sequence is TGTGCCTGGAGTGTCCCGTTCGGTGGGGCCAACGTCCTGACTTTC. The whole variable domain, remainder taken from reference TRBV30 and TRBJ2-6, is SQTIHQWPATLVQPVGSPLSLECTVEGTSNPNLYWYRQAAGRGLQLLFYSVGIGQISSEVPQNLSASRPQDRQFILSSKKLLLSDSGFYLCAWSVPFGGANVLTFGAGSRLTVL.

The chain is built from TRBV4-2 and TRBJ2-3; 9 positions agree with TRBD2. The ends lost 6 bases at V and 1 base at J; junction bases unmatched: 17. The CDR3 contains 19 residues. Germline CDR1 LGHNA, CDR2 YNFKEQ. CDR3 protein: CASRWSSGIGLSGTDTQYF. For the CDR3, the DNA is TGTGCCAGCAGATGGTCTAGCGGGATCGGTCTTTCGGGCACAGATACGCAGTATTTT.

V usage is TRBV5-1 and J usage is TRBJ2-1, with 16 bases fitting TRBD2. The length of the CDR3 is 17 residues. Per the germline V gene, CDR1 is SGHRS and CDR2 is YFSETQ. Trimming at V came to 4 bases and at J to 4 bases, leaving 5 bases not matched to a gene. The CDR3 sequence is CASSPGLAGGQYNEQFF. CDR3 coding DNA: TGCGCCAGCAGCCCGGGACTAGCGGGAGGGCAATACAATGAGCAGTTCTTC.

This clonotype was counted a few times. The genes are TRBV27 and TRBJ2-1, with 7 bases lining up with TRBD2. Germline assignment: CDR1 MNHEY and CDR2 SMNVEV (reference sequence). This CDR3 is 14 amino acids long. V dropped 7 bases and J dropped 4; count of bases not matched to a gene: 7. The CDR3 region has the DNA TGTGCCAGCACAATGACTAGCCCGTACAATGAGCAGTTCTTC. The encoded protein is CASTMTSPYNEQFF.

In regard to this clonotype: The junction departs from germline at one end; a sequencing error may be responsible. V and J are TRBV29-1 and TRBJ1-5; D is possibly TRBD1 (5 bases). CDR1 is SQVTM and CDR2 is ANQGSEA in the germline V gene. This CDR3 has 12 residues. The CDR3 loop is CGVGDRNQPQHF. CDR3 DNA sequence: TGCGGCGTTGGGGACCGGAATCAGCCCCAGCATTTT.

This clonotype was picked up a small number of times. This rearrangement joins TRBV20-1 to TRBJ2-4; 11 bases are shared with TRBD2. The CDR3 extends over 14 amino acids. The junction had 11 bases not matched to a gene; V was cut back by 2 bases and J by 14 bases. Germline V gene sequence: CDR1 DFQATT, CDR2 SNEGSKA (reference sequence). CDR3 nucleotides: TGCAGTGCTAGAAAAATAGCGGGAGGGCCCCGCGAGTACTTC. Its translation: CSARKIAGGPREYF.

In regard to this clonotype: At one end, the junction sequence differs from germline, possibly due to a read error. This chain links TRBV25-1 with TRBJ2-2; tentatively, D is TRBD2 (6 bases). CDR1 and CDR2 from the germline V gene are MGHDK and SYGVNS. The CDR3 totals 16 residues. The CDR3 nucleotides read TGTGCCAGCAGTGAGAGGAGGGCACCGGGGACCGGGGAGCTGTTTTTC. Protein sequence: CASSERRAPGTGELFF.

This clonotype was counted only a few times. V usage is TRBV9 and J usage is TRBJ2-3; D possibly corresponds to TRBD2 (6 bases). Trimming left V 1 base short and J 5 bases short, with 14 bases between. The CDR3 is 15 amino acids. From germline, CDR1 is SGDLS and CDR2 YYNGEE. The CDR3 region has the DNA TGTGCCAGCAGCGTAAGGGGCGGGATGGTAGATACGCAGTATTTT. Encoded protein: CASSVRGGMVDTQYF. The complete variable domain, with remaining parts taken from reference TRBV9 and TRBJ2-3, reads DSGVTQTPKHLITATGQRVTLRCSPRSGDLSVYWYQQSLDQGLQFLIQYYNGEERAKGNILERFSAQQFPDLHSELNLSSLELGDSALYFCASSVRGGMVDTQYFGPGTRLTVL.